The subject of this entry is one T cell receptor beta chain. This record belongs to a study of T cell clusters in autoimmune cytopenias. Study overall: A median of 51,575 TRB reads per sample yielded a median around 2,000 distinct clonotypes.

Multiplex touch-down PCR amplified TRB using TRB-A and TRB-B pools in one tube. TCRdb processed the multiplex PCR reads again and assigns one entry to each CDR3 protein, with no DNA. The sample data list approximately 9,400 distinct CDR3 sequences. TRB was amplified from roughly 270 ng of peripheral blood genomic DNA per sample. CDR3 length equals 15 residues. Germline assignment: CDR1 SGHTA and CDR2 FQGNSA. Sequenced sample: peripheral blood. The receptor was isolated from a human donor with an autoimmune cytopenia or autoimmune hepatitis (not recorded which). This chain uses TRBV7-2 with TRBJ2-2; TCRdb designates TRBD1, a call that cannot be tested without DNA. Here the CDR3 reads CASKLDRPNTGELFF.